This passage covers 2 T cell receptor beta chains from one sample sequenced in a study of blood T cell repertoires in COVID-19. The repertoire was sequenced with immunoSEQ multiplex PCR; TCRdb's copy has only in-frame clones and lacks some. The data hold some 490,000 clones, with 70% to 90% observed a single time. Material: peripheral blood. These receptors were taken from a human donor in a cohort sampled during active COVID-19.

The CDR3 spells CSVLPGTANNYGYTF. DNA of the CDR3: TGCAGCGTTCTCCCCGGGACAGCGAATAACTATGGCTACACCTTC. The chain combines TRBV29-1 with TRBJ1-2; the match to TRBD1 covers 7 bases. From germline, CDR1 is SQVTM and CDR2 ANQGSEA. Trimming cost V 5 bases and J 1 base; bases outside gene matches: 10. The CDR3 runs to 15 residues.

The J gene is TRBJ2-3, the V gene TRBV7-2; D might be TRBD2 (5 bases). V dropped 3 bases and J dropped 8 bases, with 12 bases sitting between them. In germline, CDR1 is SGHTA, CDR2 FQGNSA. The CDR3 length is 13 residues. The CDR3 DNA follows: TGTGCCAGCAGCTTTTTGACCGGACTTACGCAGTATTTT. Translating it yields CASSFLTGLTQYF.